This TCR beta chain is drawn from a study of shared clonotypes between healthy human individuals. Overall study findings and caveats: Non-shared clonotypes were found to have lower generation probabilities than the clonotypes that were shared by all four of the sorted-subset donors.

Recent acute infections and vaccinations were absent in the healthy HIV-negative adult donors. Division of CD4+ cells produced a CD45RA+ naive subset and a CD45RA-negative memory subset. Of note for this clone: Antigen: not known.

The CDR3 contains 15 residues. The germline V gene has CDR1 SEHNR and CDR2 FQNEAQ (reference sequence). V lost 4 bases to trimming and J lost 0 bases, with 10 bases between them. Assay: immunoSEQ multiplex PCR; the TCRdb copy retains only in-frame clones and omits some. The sample carries fewer than 2.5 million clones, approximately 94% recorded once. The source material was naive CD4+ T cells from PBMCs. Specified subset: CD45RA+ positively selected. The sequence was obtained from a man between 18 and 35 years old in good health. Some clones in this sample may be carry-over from other donors' samples. The genes are TRBV7-9 and TRBJ2-1; D remains unclear. CDR3 in DNA: TGTGCCAGCAGCTCGCCGGGCATCTCCTACAATGAGCAGTTCTTC. Protein sequence: CASSSPGISYNEQFF.